The rows below give T cell receptor beta chains drawn from one sample of a study of human T cells and chemical hapten exposure. TCRdb reanalysed the RACE reads using MiXCR and keeps one entry per CDR3 protein. The sample has 50,000 to 65,000 distinct CDR3 sequences; approximately 11% are singletons. This material consisted of whole blood, taken in connection with sensitization to the hapten diphenylcyclopropenone (DPC). The receptors come from a middle-aged woman with alopecia areata. Some clones in this sample may be carry-over from other donors' samples. The CDR3 runs from the conserved cysteine through the conserved F or W. The D gene is left open where the match is weak. For some rows the clone size is stated as once, few or many, or as a class when expanded; others skip it.

d_gene	v_gene	j_gene	abundance	CDR3nt	CDR3aa
.	TRBV19	TRBJ1-4	.	TGTGCCACAAGTCCCGGGAATGAAAAACTGTTTTTT	CATSPGNEKLFF
.	TRBV20-1	TRBJ1-1	many	TGCAGTGCTAGAGCCGAGACTGAAGCTTTCTTT	CSARAETEAFF
.	TRBV6-2/TRBV6-3	TRBJ2-2	.	TGTGCCAGCCGTCAGGCGGGTCTTACCGGGGAGCTGTTTTTT	CASRQAGLTGELFF
TRBD1	TRBV6-4	TRBJ2-2	many	TGTGCCAGCAGTGGATCGACAGGGGGCTCGGCCGGGGAGCTGTTTTTT	CASSGSTGGSAGELFF
TRBD1	TRBV5-6	TRBJ2-1	few	TGTGCCAGCAGCTTGGGGACAGGGGGGTACAATGAGCAGTTCTTC	CASSLGTGGYNEQFF
.	TRBV7-6	TRBJ1-6	few	TGTGCCAGCAGCTTAGGGACTCGGGATTCACCCCTCCACTTT	CASSLGTRDSPLHF
.	TRBV7-9	TRBJ2-7	many	TGTGCCAGCAGCTTAGGGAACGGTGGAAGCTCCTACGAGCAGTACTTC	CASSLGNGGSSYEQYF
.	TRBV15	TRBJ2-5	few	TGTGCCACCAGCAGAGATTACGGGATTCAAGAGACCCAGTACTTC	CATSRDYGIQETQYF
TRBD1	TRBV2	TRBJ1-2	few	TGTGCCAGCATTATAGGGGGCGCCAACTATGGCTACACCTTC	CASIIGGANYGYTF
.	TRBV5-6	TRBJ2-6	few	TGTGCCAGCAGCTTGGTTCCCTCTGGGGCCAACGTCCTGACTTTC	CASSLVPSGANVLTF
TRBD1	TRBV7-6	TRBJ1-1	many	TGTGCCAGCAGCCGACGTCCAGGGGGAACCTACGCGCCGAACACTGAAGCTTTCTTT	CASSRRPGGTYAPNTEAFF
TRBD1	TRBV7-6	TRBJ2-2	few	TGTGCCAGCAGCCTAACAGGGGGGTCCGGGGAGCTGTTTTTT	CASSLTGGSGELFF
TRBD1	TRBV7-2	TRBJ2-7	few	TGTGCCAGCAGCTCGGGACAGACCTACGAGCAGTACTTC	CASSSGQTYEQYF
.	TRBV11-3	TRBJ2-3	.	TGTGCCAGCAGCTTAGGCGCCGCTAGCACAGATACGCAGTATTTT	CASSLGAASTDTQYF
.	TRBV29-1	TRBJ2-7	.	TGCAGCGTTGAGCTGGGCAACACCTACGAGCAGTACTTC	CSVELGNTYEQYF
.	TRBV6-6	TRBJ2-7	.	TGTGCCAGCAGTAGGGGGTCCTACGAGCAGTACTTC	CASSRGSYEQYF
TRBD1	TRBV19	TRBJ2-7	many	TGTGCCAGTACCCCGACAGGGGTCCACGAGCAGTACTTC	CASTPTGVHEQYF
TRBD2	TRBV20-1	TRBJ2-3	many	TGCAGTTTGACTAGCGGTTACACCCCTAGCACAGATACGCAGTATTTT	CSLTSGYTPSTDTQYF
.	TRBV29-1	TRBJ2-7	few	TGCAGCGTCTCCGGGACGTACTCCTACGAGCAGTACTTC	CSVSGTYSYEQYF
TRBD2	TRBV25-1	TRBJ2-2	many	TGTGCCAGCAGTGAATGGGGATCGGGGGGTAACACCGGGGAGCTGTTTTTT	CASSEWGSGGNTGELFF
TRBD2	TRBV18	TRBJ2-7	few	TGTGCCAGCTCACTCCTGGGACTAGCGGGACACGAGCAGTACTTC	CASSLLGLAGHEQYF
.	TRBV28	TRBJ1-5	few	TGTGCCAGCAGTTTCGCGGGAGAGACGAGGAGTCAGCCCCAGCATTTT	CASSFAGETRSQPQHF
.	TRBV9	TRBJ2-4	many	TGTGCCAGCAGCGTAGTCGACAGTGGAGCCAAAAACATTCAGTACTTC	CASSVVDSGAKNIQYF
.	TRBV7-3	TRBJ2-5	few	TGTGCCAGCAGCCCTGGGGGGCGGATCCAAGAGACCCAGTACTTC	CASSPGGRIQETQYF
.	TRBV28	TRBJ2-5	many	TGTGCCAGCAGTTTTCTTGGGGGGCCCCAAGAGACCCAGTACTTC	CASSFLGGPQETQYF
.	TRBV6-2/TRBV6-3	TRBJ2-2	.	TGTGCCAGCAGTTACGTTTCCCCCGGGGAGCTGTTTTTT	CASSYVSPGELFF
.	TRBV10-2	TRBJ1-1	few	TGCGCCAGCAGTGAAAGGGGCTGGAACACTGAAGCTTTCTTT	CASSERGWNTEAFF